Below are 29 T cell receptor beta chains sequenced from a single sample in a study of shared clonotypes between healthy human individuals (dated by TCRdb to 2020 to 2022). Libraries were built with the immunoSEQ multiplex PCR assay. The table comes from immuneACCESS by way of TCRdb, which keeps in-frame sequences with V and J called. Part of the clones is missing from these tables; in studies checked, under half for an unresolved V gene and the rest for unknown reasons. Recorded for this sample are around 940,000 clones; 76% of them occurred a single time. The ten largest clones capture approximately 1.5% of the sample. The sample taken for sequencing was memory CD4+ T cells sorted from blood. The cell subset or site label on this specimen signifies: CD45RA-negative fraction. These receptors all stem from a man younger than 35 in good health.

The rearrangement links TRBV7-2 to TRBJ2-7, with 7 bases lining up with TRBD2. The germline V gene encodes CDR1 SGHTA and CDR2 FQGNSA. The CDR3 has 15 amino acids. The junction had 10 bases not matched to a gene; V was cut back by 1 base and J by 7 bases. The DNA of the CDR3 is TGTGCCAGCAGCTTAGACTTGGTGGGAGGGTGGGAGCAGTACTTC. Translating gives CASSLDLVGGWEQYF.

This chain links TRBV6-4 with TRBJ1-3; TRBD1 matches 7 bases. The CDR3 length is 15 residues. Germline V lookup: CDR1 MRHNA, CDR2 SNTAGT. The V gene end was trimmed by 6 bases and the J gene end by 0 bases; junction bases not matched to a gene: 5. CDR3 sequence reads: CASSVDRASGNTIYF. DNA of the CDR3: TGTGCCAGCAGCGTAGACAGGGCCTCTGGAAACACCATATATTTT.

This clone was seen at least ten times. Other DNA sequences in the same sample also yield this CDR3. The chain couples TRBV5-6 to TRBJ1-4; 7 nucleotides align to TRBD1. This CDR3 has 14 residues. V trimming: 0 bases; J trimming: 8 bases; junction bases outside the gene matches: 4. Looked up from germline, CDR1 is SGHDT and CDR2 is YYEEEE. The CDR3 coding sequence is TGTGCCAGCAGCTTGGGAACAGGGGACGAAAAACTGTTTTTT. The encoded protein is CASSLGTGDEKLFF.

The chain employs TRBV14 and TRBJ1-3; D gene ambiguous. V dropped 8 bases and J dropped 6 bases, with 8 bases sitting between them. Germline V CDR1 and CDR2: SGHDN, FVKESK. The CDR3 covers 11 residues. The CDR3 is CASSVANTIYF. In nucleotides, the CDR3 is TGTGCCAGCTCGGTGGCAAACACCATATATTTT.

The CDR3 DNA is TGTGCCAGCAGCTCTATCCTCTCCGGCGAGCAGTACTTC. It translates to CASSSILSGEQYF. This rearrangement joins TRBV9 to TRBJ2-7; unclear D gene. V lost 4 bases and J 6 bases, leaving 14 bases between the germline ends. Looked up from germline, CDR1 is SGDLS and CDR2 is YYNGEE. This CDR3 spans 13 amino acids.

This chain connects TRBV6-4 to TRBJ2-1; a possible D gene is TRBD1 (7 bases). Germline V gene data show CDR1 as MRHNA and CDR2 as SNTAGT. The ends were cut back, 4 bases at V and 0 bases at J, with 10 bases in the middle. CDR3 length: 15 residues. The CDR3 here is CASSAQGGSYNEQFF. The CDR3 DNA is TGTGCCAGCAGTGCCCAGGGGGGCTCCTACAATGAGCAGTTCTTC.

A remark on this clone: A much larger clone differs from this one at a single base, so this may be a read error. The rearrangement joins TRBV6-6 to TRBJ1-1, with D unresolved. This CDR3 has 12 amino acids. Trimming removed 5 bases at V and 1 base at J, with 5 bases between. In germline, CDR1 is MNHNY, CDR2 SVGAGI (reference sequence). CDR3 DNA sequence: TGTGCCAGCAGTGTCCCGAACACTGAAGCTTTCTTT. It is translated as CASSVPNTEAFF.

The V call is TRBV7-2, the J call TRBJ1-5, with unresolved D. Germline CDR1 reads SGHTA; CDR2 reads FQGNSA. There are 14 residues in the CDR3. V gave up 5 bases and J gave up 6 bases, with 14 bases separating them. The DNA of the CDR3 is TGTGCCAGCAGCCCAGAGTTTTCCGGTCAGCCCCAGCATTTT. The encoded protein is CASSPEFSGQPQHF. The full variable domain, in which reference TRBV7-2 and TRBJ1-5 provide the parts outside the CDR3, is GAGVSQSPSNKVTEKGKDVELRCDPISGHTALYWYRQSLGQGLEFLIYFQGNSAPDKSGLPSDRFSAERTGGSVSTLTIQRTQQEDSAVYLCASSPEFSGQPQHFGDGTRLSIL.

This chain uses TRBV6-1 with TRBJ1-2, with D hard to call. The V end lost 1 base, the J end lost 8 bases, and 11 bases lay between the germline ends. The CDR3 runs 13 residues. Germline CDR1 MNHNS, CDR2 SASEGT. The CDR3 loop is CASSEGPIGGYTF. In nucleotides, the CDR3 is TGTGCCAGCAGTGAAGGACCTATCGGCGGCTACACCTTC.

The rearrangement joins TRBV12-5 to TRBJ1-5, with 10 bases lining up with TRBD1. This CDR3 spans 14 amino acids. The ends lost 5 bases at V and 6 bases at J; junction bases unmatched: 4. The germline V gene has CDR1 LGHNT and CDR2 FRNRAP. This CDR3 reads CASGVTGGSQPQHF. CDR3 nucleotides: TGTGCTAGTGGTGTGACAGGGGGCAGTCAGCCCCAGCATTTT. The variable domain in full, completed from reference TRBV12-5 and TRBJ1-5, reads DARVTQTPRHKVTEMGQEVTMRCQPILGHNTVFWYRQTMMQGLELLAYFRNRAPLDDSGMPKDRFSAEMPDATLATLKIQPSEPRDSAVYFCASGVTGGSQPQHFGDGTRLSIL.

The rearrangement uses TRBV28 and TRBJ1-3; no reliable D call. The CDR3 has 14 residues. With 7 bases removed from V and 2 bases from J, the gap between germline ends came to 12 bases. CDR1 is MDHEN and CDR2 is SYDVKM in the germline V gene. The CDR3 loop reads CASTDPLTGNTIYF. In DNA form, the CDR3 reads TGTGCCAGCACCGATCCGCTGACTGGAAACACCATATATTTT.

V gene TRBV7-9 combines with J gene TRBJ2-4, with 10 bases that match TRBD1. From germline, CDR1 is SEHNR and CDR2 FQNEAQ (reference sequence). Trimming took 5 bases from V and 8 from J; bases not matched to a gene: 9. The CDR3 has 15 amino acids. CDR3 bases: TGTGCCAGCAGCCCGAAGGGACAGGGGAGGGACATTCAGTACTTC. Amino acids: CASSPKGQGRDIQYF.

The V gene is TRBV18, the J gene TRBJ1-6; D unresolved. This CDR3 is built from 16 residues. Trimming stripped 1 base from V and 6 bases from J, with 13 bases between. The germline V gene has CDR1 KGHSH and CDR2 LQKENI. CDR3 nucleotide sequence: TGTGCCAGCTCACCACAGGGCCGGGGTAGTAATTCACCCCTCCACTTT. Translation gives CASSPQGRGSNSPLHF.

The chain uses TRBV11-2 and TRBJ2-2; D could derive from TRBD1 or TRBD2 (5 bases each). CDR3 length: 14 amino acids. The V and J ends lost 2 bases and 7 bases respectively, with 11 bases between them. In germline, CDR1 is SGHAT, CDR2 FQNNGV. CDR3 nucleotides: TGTGCCAGCAGCTTATTGAGGGGAGTCGGGGAGCTGTTTTTT. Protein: CASSLLRGVGELFF.

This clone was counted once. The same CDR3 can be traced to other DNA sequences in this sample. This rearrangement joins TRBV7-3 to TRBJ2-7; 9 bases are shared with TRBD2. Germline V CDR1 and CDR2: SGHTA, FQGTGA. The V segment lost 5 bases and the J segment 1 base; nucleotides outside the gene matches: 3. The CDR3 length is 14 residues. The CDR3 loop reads CASSLSGGSYEQYF. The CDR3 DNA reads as TGTGCCAGCAGCCTTAGCGGGGGTTCCTACGAGCAGTACTTC.

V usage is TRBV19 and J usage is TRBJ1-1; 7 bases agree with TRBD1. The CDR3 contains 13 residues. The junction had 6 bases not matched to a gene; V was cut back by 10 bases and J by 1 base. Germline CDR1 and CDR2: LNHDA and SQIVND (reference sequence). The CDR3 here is CATIQGKNTEAFF. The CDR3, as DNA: TGTGCCACTATACAGGGGAAGAACACTGAAGCTTTCTTT.

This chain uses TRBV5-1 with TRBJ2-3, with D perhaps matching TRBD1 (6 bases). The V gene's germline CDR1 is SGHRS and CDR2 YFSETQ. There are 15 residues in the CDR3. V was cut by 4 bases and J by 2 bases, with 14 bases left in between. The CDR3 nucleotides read TGCGCCAGCAGCGCAGGGGTTTACGACACAGATACGCAGTATTTT. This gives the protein CASSAGVYDTDTQYF.

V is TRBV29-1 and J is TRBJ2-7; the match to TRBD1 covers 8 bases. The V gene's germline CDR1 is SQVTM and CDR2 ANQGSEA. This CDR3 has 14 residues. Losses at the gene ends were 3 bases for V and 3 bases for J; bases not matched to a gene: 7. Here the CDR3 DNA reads TGCAGCGTTGACTCTTTCGGGACAGGCTACGAGCAGTACTTC. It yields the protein CSVDSFGTGYEQYF.

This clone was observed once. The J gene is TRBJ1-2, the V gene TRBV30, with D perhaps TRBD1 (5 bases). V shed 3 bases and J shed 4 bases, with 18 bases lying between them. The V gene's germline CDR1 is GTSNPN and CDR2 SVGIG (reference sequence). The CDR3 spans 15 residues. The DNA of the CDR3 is TGTGCCTGGAGCGACGGGGTAGGGGCGGGCTATGGCTACACCTTC. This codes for CAWSDGVGAGYGYTF. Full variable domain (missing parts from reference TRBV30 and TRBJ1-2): SQTIHQWPATLVQPVGSPLSLECTVEGTSNPNLYWYRQAAGRGLQLLFYSVGIGQISSEVPQNLSASRPQDRQFILSSKKLLLSDSGFYLCAWSDGVGAGYGYTFGSGTRLTVV.

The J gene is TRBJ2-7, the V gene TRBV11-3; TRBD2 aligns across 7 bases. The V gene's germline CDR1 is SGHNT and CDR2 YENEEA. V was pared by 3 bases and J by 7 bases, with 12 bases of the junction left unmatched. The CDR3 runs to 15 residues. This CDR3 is CASSLGRAGVWEQYF. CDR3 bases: TGTGCCAGCAGCTTGGGTCGCGCGGGAGTATGGGAGCAGTACTTC.

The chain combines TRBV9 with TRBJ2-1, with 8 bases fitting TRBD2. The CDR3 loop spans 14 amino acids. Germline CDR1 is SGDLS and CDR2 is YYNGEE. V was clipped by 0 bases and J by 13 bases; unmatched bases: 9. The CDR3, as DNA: TGTGCCAGCAGCGTAGTTTTCGCGGGGGGAGAACAGTTCTTC. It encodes CASSVVFAGGEQFF. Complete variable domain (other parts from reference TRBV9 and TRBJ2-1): DSGVTQTPKHLITATGQRVTLRCSPRSGDLSVYWYQQSLDQGLQFLIQYYNGEERAKGNILERFSAQQFPDLHSELNLSSLELGDSALYFCASSVVFAGGEQFFGPGTRLTVL.

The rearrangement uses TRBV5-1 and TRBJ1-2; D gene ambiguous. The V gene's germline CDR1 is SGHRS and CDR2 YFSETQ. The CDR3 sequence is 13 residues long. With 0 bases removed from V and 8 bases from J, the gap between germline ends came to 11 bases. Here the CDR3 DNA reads TGCGCCAGCAGCTTGGATGGGTTTGGGGGCTACACCTTC. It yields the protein CASSLDGFGGYTF.

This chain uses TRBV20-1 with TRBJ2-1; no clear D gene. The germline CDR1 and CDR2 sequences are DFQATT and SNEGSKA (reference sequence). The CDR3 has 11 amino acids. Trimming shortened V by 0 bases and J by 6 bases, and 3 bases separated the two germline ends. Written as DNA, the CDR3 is TGCAGTGCTAGAGAACGCAATGAGCAGTTCTTC. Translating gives CSARERNEQFF.

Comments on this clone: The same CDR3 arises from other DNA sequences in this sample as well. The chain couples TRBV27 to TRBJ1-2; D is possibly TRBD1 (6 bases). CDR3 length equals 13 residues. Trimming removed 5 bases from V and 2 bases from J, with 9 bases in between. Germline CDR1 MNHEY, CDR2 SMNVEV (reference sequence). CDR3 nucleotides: TGTGCCAGCAGTCGGACAGAGAACTATGGCTACACCTTC. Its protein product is CASSRTENYGYTF.

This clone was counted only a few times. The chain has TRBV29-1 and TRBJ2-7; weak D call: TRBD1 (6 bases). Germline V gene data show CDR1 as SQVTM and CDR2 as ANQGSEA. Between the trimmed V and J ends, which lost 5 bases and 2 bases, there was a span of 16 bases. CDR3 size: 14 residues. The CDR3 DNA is TGCAGCGTTCCTGCCGGGACAAGCCCCTACGAGCAGTACTTC. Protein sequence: CSVPAGTSPYEQYF.

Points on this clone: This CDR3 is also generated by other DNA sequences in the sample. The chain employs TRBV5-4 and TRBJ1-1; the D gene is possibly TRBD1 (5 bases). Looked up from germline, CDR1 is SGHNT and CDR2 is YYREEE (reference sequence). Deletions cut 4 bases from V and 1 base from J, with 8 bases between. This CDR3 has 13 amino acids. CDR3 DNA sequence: TGTGCCAGCAGCCGTGACAGGAACACTGAAGCTTTCTTT. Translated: CASSRDRNTEAFF.

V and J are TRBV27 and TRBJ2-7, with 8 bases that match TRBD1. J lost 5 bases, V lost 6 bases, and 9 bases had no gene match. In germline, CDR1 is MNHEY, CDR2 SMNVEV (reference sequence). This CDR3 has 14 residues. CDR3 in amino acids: CASRPLDRAHEQYF. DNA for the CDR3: TGTGCCAGCAGACCTTTGGACAGGGCCCACGAGCAGTACTTC.

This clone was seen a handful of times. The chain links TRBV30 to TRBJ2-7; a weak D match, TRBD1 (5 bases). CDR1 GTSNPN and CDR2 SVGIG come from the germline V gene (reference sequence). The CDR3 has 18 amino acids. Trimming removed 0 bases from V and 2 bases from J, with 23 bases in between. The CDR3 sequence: CAWSVIRPDTNSPYEQYF. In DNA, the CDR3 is TGTGCCTGGAGTGTGATCCGACCGGACACAAATTCTCCCTACGAGCAGTACTTC.

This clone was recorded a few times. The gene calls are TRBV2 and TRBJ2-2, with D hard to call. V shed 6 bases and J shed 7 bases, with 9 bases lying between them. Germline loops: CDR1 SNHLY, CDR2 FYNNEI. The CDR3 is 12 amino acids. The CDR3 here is CASRTPFGELFF. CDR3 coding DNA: TGTGCCAGCAGAACCCCGTTCGGGGAGCTGTTTTTT.